Below are 6 T cell receptor beta chains sequenced from a single sample in a study of blood T cell repertoires in COVID-19. The repertoire was sequenced with immunoSEQ multiplex PCR; TCRdb's copy has only in-frame clones and lacks some. In the table there are more than 15,000 clones, over 75% of which are singletons. The sequenced sample was peripheral blood. The receptors shown here come from a human donor in a cohort sampled during active COVID-19.

The J gene is TRBJ1-2, the V gene TRBV3-1 (or the pseudogene TRBV3-2); the D gene is possibly TRBD1 (6 bases). CDR1 and CDR2 from the germline V gene are LGHDT and YNNKEL (reference sequence). This CDR3 is built from 16 residues. V was trimmed by 2 bases and J by 3 bases, leaving 16 bases between them. The CDR3 here is CASSQTPRTVYYGYTF. The CDR3 DNA sequence: TGTGCCAGCAGCCAAACCCCCAGGACAGTCTACTATGGCTACACCTTC.

The chain joins TRBV18 to TRBJ2-1; TRBD2 matches 7 bases. V trimming: 4 bases; J trimming: 7 bases; junction bases outside the gene matches: 13. From germline, CDR1 is KGHSH and CDR2 LQKENI. CDR3 length equals 16 residues. CDR3 protein: CASSLTSARVINEQFF. CDR3 nucleotides: TGTGCCAGCTCACTCACTAGCGCCCGGGTGATTAATGAGCAGTTCTTC. The variable domain in full, with the rest retrieved from reference TRBV18 and TRBJ2-1, is NAGVMQNPRHLVRRRGQEARLRCSPMKGHSHVYWYRQLPEEGLKFMVYLQKENIIDESGMPKERFSAEFPKEGPSILRIQQVVRGDSAAYFCASSLTSARVINEQFFGPGTRLTVL.

V is TRBV11-2 and J is TRBJ1-6, with 9 positions matching TRBD1. Germline V CDR1 and CDR2: SGHAT, FQNNGV. CDR3 length: 15 residues. The J segment lost 10 bases and the V segment lost 5 bases, leaving 9 bases of the junction unmatched. The CDR3 DNA follows: TGTGCCAGCAGCCCCTACGGACAGGGGAGCTCACCCCTCCACTTT. Translating it yields CASSPYGQGSSPLHF.

The V and J genes are TRBV7-9 and TRBJ2-3; the D gene is possibly TRBD2 (6 bases). The CDR3 has 17 residues. The germline gives CDR1 SEHNR, CDR2 FQNEAQ (reference sequence). The V end lost 5 bases, the J end lost 0 bases, and 18 bases lay between the germline ends. The chain's CDR3 is CASSPRTGGTSTDTQYF. For the CDR3, the DNA is TGTGCCAGCAGCCCTAGGACTGGCGGGACTAGCACAGATACGCAGTATTTT. The full variable domain, completed using reference TRBV7-9 and TRBJ2-3, is DTGVSQNPRHKITKRGQNVTFRCDPISEHNRLYWYRQTLGQGPEFLTYFQNEAQLEKSRLLSDRFSAERPKGSFSTLEIQRTEQGDSAMYLCASSPRTGGTSTDTQYFGPGTRLTVL.

The V call is TRBV11-3, the J call TRBJ2-1; 9 bases fit TRBD2. CDR3 length: 17 residues. Germline assignment: CDR1 SGHNT and CDR2 YENEEA. The V segment lost 0 bases and the J segment 4 bases; nucleotides outside the gene matches: 7. The CDR3 region is CASSLEVGLAGYNEQFF. CDR3 in DNA: TGTGCCAGCAGCTTAGAAGTGGGGCTAGCGGGGTACAATGAGCAGTTCTTC.

In nucleotides, the CDR3 is TGTGCCTGGAGTGCCGGGACTAGCGGGAGGTTGGATACGCAGTATTTT. This encodes CAWSAGTSGRLDTQYF. The V and J genes are TRBV30 and TRBJ2-3; 15 nucleotides line up with TRBD2. The CDR3 has 16 residues. CDR1 is GTSNPN, CDR2 SVGIG, per germline (reference sequence). V gave up 1 base and J gave up 6 bases; unmatched junction bases: 5. The full variable domain, rest sourced from reference TRBV30 and TRBJ2-3, is SQTIHQWPATLVQPVGSPLSLECTVEGTSNPNLYWYRQAAGRGLQLLFYSVGIGQISSEVPQNLSASRPQDRQFILSSKKLLLSDSGFYLCAWSAGTSGRLDTQYFGPGTRLTVL.